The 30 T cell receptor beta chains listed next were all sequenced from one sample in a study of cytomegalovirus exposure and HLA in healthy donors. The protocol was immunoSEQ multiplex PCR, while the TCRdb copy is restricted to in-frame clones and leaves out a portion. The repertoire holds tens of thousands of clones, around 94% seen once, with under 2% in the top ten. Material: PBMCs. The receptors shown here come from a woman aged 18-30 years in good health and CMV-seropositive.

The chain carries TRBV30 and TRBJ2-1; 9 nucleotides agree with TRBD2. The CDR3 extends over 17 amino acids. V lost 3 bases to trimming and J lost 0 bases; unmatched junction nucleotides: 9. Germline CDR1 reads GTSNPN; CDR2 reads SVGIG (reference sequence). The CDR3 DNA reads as TGTGCCTGGAGGTTAGGGCTAGCGGGGTACTCCTACAATGAGCAGTTCTTC. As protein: CAWRLGLAGYSYNEQFF.

The CDR3 region has the DNA TGTGCCAGCAGCTGGACAGGCTCGAACACCGGGGAGCTGTTTTTT. It translates to CASSWTGSNTGELFF. The chain carries TRBV7-3 and TRBJ2-2, with TRBD1 identical over 7 bases. Germline trimming cut 4 bases from V and 0 bases from J; bases unmatched to any gene: 2. There are 15 residues in the CDR3. Germline V gives CDR1 SGHTA, CDR2 FQGTGA.

In DNA form, the CDR3 reads TGTGCCAGCAGCACCGGGGGGGCCATATTAGAGACCCAGTACTTC. The encoded protein is CASSTGGAILETQYF. The chain is built from TRBV6-1 and TRBJ2-5; TRBD2 matches at 8 bases. The CDR3 has 15 amino acids. J was trimmed by 4 bases and V by 6 bases; bases with no gene match: 10. Germline CDR1 reads MNHNS; CDR2 reads SASEGT.

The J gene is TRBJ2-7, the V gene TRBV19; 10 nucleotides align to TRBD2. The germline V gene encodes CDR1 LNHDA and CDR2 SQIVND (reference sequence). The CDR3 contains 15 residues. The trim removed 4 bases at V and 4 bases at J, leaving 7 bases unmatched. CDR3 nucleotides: TGTGCCAGTAGTAGACCTAGCGGGAGCTCGTACGAGCAGTACTTC. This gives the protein CASSRPSGSSYEQYF. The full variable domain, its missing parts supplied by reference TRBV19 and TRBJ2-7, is DGGITQSPKYLFRKEGQNVTLSCEQNLNHDAMYWYRQDPGQGLRLIYYSQIVNDFQKGDIAEGYSVSREKKESFPLTVTSAQKNPTAFYLCASSRPSGSSYEQYFGPGTRLTVT.

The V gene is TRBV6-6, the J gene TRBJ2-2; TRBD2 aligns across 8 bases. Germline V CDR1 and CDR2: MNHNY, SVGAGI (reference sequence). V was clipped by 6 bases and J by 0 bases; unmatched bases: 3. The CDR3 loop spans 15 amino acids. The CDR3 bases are TGTGCCAGCAGCCGCGGGGGGACGAACACCGGGGAGCTGTTTTTT. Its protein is CASSRGGTNTGELFF.

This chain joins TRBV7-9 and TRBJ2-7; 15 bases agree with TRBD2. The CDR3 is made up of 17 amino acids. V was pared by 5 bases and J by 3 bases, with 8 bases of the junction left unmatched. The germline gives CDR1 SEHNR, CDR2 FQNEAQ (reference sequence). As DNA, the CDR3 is TGTGCCAGCAGCCCCAGGCTGGGACTAGCGGGGGGCTACGAGCAGTACTTC. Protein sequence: CASSPRLGLAGGYEQYF.

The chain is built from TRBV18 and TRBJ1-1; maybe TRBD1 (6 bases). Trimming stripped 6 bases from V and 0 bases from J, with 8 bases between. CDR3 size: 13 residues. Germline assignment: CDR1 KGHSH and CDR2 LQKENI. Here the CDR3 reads CASSGQMNTEAFF. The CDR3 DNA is TGTGCCAGCTCCGGACAGATGAACACTGAAGCTTTCTTT. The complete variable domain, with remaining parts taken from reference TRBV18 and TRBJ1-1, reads NAGVMQNPRHLVRRRGQEARLRCSPMKGHSHVYWYRQLPEEGLKFMVYLQKENIIDESGMPKERFSAEFPKEGPSILRIQQVVRGDSAAYFCASSGQMNTEAFFGQGTRLTVV.

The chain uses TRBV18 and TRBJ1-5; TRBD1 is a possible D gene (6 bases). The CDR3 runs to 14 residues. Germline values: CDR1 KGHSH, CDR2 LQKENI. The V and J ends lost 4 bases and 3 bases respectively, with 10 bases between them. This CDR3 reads CASSRQGINQPQHF. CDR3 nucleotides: TGTGCCAGCTCACGCCAGGGGATCAATCAGCCCCAGCATTTT.

The CDR3 sequence is CASSPAGGTSYEQYF. CDR3 DNA sequence: TGTGCCAGCAGCCCAGCGGGAGGCACCTCCTACGAGCAGTACTTC. The V call is TRBV4-2, the J call TRBJ2-7, with 9 bases fitting TRBD2. Trimming removed 4 bases from V and 0 bases from J; junction bases left unmatched: 4. There are 15 residues in the CDR3. Germline CDR1 reads LGHNA; CDR2 reads YNFKEQ.

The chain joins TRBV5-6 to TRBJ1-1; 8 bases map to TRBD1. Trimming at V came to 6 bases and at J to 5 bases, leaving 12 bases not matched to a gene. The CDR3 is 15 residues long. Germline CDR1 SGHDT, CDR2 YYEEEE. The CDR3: CASTLNPGGRTEAFF. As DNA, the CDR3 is TGTGCCAGCACCCTTAACCCAGGGGGCCGGACTGAAGCTTTCTTT.

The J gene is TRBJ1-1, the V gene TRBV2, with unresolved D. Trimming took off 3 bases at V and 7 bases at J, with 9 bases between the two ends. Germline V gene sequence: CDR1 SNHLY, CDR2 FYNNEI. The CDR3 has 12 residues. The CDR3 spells CASSDEKIEAFF. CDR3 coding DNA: TGTGCCAGCAGTGATGAGAAGATTGAAGCTTTCTTT. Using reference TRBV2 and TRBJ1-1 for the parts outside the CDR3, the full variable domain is EPEVTQTPSHQVTQMGQEVILRCVPISNHLYFYWYRQILGQKVEFLVSFYNNEISEKSEIFDDQFSVERPDGSNFTLKIRSTKLEDSAMYFCASSDEKIEAFFGQGTRLTVV.

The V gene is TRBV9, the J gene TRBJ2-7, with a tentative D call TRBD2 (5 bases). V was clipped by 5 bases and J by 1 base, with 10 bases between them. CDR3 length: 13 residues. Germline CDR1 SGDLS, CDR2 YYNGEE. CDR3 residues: CASRSSGSYEQYF. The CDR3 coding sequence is TGTGCCAGCAGGTCGTCGGGATCCTACGAGCAGTACTTC.

The CDR3 DNA reads TGTGCCTGTACGGGGATTTTGAACTATGGCTACACCTTC. Protein: CACTGILNYGYTF. This sequence joins TRBV30 and TRBJ1-2; D uncertain. Trimming shortened V by 6 bases and J by 2 bases, and 13 bases separated the two germline ends. The CDR3 has 13 residues. Germline V lookup: CDR1 GTSNPN, CDR2 SVGIG (reference sequence).

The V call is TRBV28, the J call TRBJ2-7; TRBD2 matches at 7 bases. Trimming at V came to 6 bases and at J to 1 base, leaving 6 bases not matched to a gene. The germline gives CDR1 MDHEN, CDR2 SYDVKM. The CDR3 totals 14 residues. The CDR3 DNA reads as TGTGCCAGCAGGCTCCTCGGGGGGTCCTACGAGCAGTACTTC. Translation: CASRLLGGSYEQYF.

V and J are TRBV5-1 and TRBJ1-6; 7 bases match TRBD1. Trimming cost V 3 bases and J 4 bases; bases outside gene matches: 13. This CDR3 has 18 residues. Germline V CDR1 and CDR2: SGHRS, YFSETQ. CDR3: CASSSTQYQQGYNSPLHF. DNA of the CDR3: TGCGCCAGCAGCTCAACCCAATACCAACAGGGGTATAATTCACCCCTCCACTTT.

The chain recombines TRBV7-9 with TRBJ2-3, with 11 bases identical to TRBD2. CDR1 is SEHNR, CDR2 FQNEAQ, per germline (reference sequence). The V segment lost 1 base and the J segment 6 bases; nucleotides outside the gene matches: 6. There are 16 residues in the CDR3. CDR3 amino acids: CASSLVLAGVLDTQYF. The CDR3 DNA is TGTGCCAGCAGCTTAGTACTAGCGGGGGTACTGGATACGCAGTATTTT.

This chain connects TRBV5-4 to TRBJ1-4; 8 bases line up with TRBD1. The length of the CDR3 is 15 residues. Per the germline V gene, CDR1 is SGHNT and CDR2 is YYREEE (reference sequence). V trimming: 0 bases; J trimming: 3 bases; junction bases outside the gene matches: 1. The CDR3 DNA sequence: TGTGCCAGCAGCTTGGAGGGACAGGCTAATGAAAAACTGTTTTTT. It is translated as CASSLEGQANEKLFF. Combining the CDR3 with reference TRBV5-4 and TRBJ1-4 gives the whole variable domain ETGVTQSPTHLIKTRGQQVTLRCSSQSGHNTVSWYQQALGQGPQFIFQYYREEENGRGNFPPRFSGLQFPNYSSELNVNALELDDSALYLCASSLEGQANEKLFFGSGTQLSVL.

CDR3 bases: TGTGCCAGCAGCCGAAGCCGGGGAGGAGAGACCCAGTACTTC. Its translation is CASSRSRGGETQYF. V and J are TRBV21-1 and TRBJ2-5; TRBD2, as called in the table, went unchecked against the DNA. TRBV21-1 is listed as a pseudogene. This CDR3 is 14 amino acids long.

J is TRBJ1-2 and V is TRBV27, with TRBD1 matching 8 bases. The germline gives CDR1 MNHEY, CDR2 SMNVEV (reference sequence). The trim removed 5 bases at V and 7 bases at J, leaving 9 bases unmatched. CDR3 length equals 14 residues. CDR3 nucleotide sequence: TGTGCCAGCAGTCCAGGTCAGGGGGCGGGTGGCTACACCTTC. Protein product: CASSPGQGAGGYTF.

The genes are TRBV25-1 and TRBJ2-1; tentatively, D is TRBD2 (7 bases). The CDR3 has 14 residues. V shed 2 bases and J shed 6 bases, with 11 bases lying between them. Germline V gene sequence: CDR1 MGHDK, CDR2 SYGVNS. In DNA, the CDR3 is TGTGCCAGCAGTGAACCAGGGGAGGGCAATGAGCAGTTCTTC. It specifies CASSEPGEGNEQFF.

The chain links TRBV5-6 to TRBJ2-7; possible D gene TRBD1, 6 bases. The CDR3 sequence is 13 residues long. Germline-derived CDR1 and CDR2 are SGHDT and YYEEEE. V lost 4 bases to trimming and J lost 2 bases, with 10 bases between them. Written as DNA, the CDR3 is TGTGCCAGCAGCCTGGACAGTCCCTACGAGCAGTACTTC. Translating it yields CASSLDSPYEQYF. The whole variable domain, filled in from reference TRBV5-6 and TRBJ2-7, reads DAGVTQSPTHLIKTRGQQVTLRCSPKSGHDTVSWYQQALGQGPQFIFQYYEEEERQRGNFPDRFSGHQFPNYSSELNVNALLLGDSALYLCASSLDSPYEQYFGPGTRLTVT.

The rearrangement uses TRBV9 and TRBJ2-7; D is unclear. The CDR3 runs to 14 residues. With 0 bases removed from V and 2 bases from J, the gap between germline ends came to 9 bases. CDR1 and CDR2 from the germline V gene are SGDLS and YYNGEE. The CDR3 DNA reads TGTGCCAGCAGCGTAGGTGGCAGTACCTACGAGCAGTACTTC. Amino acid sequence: CASSVGGSTYEQYF.

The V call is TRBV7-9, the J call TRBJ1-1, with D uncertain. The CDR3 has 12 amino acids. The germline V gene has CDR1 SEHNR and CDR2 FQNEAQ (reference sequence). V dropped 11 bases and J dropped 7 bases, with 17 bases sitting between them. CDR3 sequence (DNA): TGTGCCTCCGTAAGAGACGGAGATGAAGCTTTCTTT. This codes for CASVRDGDEAFF. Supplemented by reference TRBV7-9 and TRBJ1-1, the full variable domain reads DTGVSQNPRHKITKRGQNVTFRCDPISEHNRLYWYRQTLGQGPEFLTYFQNEAQLEKSRLLSDRFSAERPKGSFSTLEIQRTEQGDSAMYLCASVRDGDEAFFGQGTRLTVV.

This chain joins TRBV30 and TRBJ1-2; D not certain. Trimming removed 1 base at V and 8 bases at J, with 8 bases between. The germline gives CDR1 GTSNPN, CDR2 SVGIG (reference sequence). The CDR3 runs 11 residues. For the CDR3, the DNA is TGTGCCTGGAGTGCGGGATCCGGCTACACCTTC. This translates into CAWSAGSGYTF.

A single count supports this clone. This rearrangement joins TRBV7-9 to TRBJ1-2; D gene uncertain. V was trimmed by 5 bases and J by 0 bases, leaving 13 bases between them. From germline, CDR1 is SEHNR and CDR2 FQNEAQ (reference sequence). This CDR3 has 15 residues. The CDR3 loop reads CASSAGTLANYGYTF. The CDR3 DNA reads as TGTGCCAGCAGCGCAGGAACCCTGGCTAACTATGGCTACACCTTC.

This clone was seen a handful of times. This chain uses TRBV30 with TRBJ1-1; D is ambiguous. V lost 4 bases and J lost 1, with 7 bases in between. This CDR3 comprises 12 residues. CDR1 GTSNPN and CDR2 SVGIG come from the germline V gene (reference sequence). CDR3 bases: TGTGCCTGGAAACCAGGGAACACTGAAGCTTTCTTT. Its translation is CAWKPGNTEAFF.

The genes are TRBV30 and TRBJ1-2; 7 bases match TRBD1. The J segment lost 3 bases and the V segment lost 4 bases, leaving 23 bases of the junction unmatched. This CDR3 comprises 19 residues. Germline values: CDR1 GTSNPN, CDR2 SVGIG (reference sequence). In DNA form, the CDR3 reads TGTGCCTGGACGGACAGGCTTCGGTTGTGGGACACGAGGGACTATGGCTACACCTTC. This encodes CAWTDRLRLWDTRDYGYTF.

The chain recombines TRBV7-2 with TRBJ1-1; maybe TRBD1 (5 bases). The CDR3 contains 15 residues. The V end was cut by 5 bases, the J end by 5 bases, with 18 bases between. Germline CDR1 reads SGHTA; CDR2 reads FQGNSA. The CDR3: CASSRNGHMTTEAFF. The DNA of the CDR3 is TGTGCCAGCAGCCGGAACGGACACATGACTACTGAAGCTTTCTTT.

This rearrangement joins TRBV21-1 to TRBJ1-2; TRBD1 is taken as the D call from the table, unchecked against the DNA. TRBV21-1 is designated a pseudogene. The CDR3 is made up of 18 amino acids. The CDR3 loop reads CASSKALPLGRKNYGYTF. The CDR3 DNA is TGTGCCAGCAGCAAAGCGCTCCCCTTGGGGCGCAAGAACTATGGCTACACCTTC.

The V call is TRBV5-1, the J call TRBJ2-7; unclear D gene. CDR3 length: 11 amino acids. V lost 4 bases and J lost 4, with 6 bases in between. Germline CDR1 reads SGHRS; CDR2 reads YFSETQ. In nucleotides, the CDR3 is TGCGCCAGCAGCAACGGGTACGAGCAGTACTTC. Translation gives CASSNGYEQYF.